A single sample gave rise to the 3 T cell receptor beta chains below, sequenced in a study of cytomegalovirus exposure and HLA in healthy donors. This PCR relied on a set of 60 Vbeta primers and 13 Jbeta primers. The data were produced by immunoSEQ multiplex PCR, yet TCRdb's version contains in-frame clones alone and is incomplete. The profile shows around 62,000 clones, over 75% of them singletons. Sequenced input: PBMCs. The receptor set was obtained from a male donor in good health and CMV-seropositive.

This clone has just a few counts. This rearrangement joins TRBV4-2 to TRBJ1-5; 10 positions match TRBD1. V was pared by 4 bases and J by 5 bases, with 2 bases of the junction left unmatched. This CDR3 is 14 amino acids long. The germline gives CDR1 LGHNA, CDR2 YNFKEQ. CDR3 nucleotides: TGTGCCAGCAGCCCGACAGGGGGCGATCAGCCCCAGCATTTT. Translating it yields CASSPTGGDQPQHF.

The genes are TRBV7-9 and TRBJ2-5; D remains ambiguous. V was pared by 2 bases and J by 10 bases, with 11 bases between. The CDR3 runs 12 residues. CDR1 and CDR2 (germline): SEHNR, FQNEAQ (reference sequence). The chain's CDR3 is CASSLQFRGQYF. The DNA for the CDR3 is TGTGCCAGCAGCTTACAGTTCCGAGGCCAGTACTTC.

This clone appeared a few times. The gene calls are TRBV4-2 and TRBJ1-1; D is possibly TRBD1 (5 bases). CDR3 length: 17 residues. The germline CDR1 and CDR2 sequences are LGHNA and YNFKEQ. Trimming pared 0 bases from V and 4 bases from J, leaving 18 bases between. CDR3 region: CASSQDIGVGGRTEAFF. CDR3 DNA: TGTGCCAGCAGCCAAGACATAGGGGTGGGGGGTCGCACTGAAGCTTTCTTT.